The T cell receptor (beta chain) described here comes from a study of beta chain features in type 1 diabetes. To note about this clone: Antigen specificity is unknown.

Findings and caveats of the study: For cells with high TCR expression, cDNA sequencing could yield over-representation.

Every bit of the isolated RNA underwent reverse transcription, so sequencing read expressed TCRB transcripts. Data came from immunoSEQ multiplex PCR; TCRdb stores just in-frame clones and leaves some out. The table shows around 200,000 clones, with less than 15% occurring only once. The CDR3 sequence is 14 residues long. V lost 0 bases, J lost 6 bases, and 9 bases lay in between. Germline V lookup: CDR1 LGHNA, CDR2 YNFKEQ. Sample: central memory CD4+ T cells from blood. The TCR sequence derives from a woman between 18 and 29 years old in good health. The chain combines TRBV4-2 with TRBJ2-1; D is uncertain. CDR3 amino acids: CASSQDPSVNEQFF. The CDR3 coding sequence is TGTGCCAGCAGCCAAGATCCCAGTGTCAATGAGCAGTTCTTC.